A single sample is the source of the 3 T cell receptor beta chains below, sequenced in a study of T cells in Graves' hyperthyroidism and ophthalmopathy. The CDR3 regions of TCR beta were amplified from RNA transcripts. With the HTBI primer set, the TCR CDR3 went through a first round of RT-PCR. TCRdb passed the multiplex PCR reads through MiXCR, listing each CDR3 protein once. The table includes approximately 560,000 distinct CDR3 sequences, 35% to 55% detected once. Specimen: peripheral blood or thyroid tissue (not recorded which). These receptors were collected from a woman aged 18-30 years with Graves' hyperthyroidism.

This chain joins TRBV2 and TRBJ1-1; TRBD1 matches 11 bases. This CDR3 comprises 15 residues. The germline V gene encodes CDR1 SNHLY and CDR2 FYNNEI. Trimming removed 5 bases from V and 4 bases from J; junction bases left unmatched: 6. The CDR3: CASSRTGGGSTEAFF. DNA for the CDR3: TGTGCCAGCAGTCGGACAGGGGGCGGGAGCACTGAAGCTTTCTTT. The variable domain in full, completed from reference TRBV2 and TRBJ1-1, reads EPEVTQTPSHQVTQMGQEVILRCVPISNHLYFYWYRQILGQKVEFLVSFYNNEISEKSEIFDDQFSVERPDGSNFTLKIRSTKLEDSAMYFCASSRTGGGSTEAFFGQGTRLTVV.

This sequence joins TRBV29-1 and TRBJ1-5; no firm D call. Trimming pared 5 bases from V and 6 bases from J, leaving 14 bases between. This CDR3 comprises 13 residues. Looked up from germline, CDR1 is SQVTM and CDR2 is ANQGSEA. The CDR3 loop is CSVPGPIGQPQHF. The CDR3 nucleotides read TGCAGCGTTCCAGGACCAATAGGTCAGCCCCAGCATTTT.

The chain couples TRBV19 to TRBJ2-6; D is unclear. The CDR3 loop spans 14 amino acids. The ends were cut back, 5 bases at V and 4 bases at J, with 9 bases in the middle. CDR1 is LNHDA and CDR2 is SQIVND in the germline V gene (reference sequence). CDR3 sequence: CASSPNGGANVLTF. DNA of the CDR3: TGTGCCAGTAGTCCGAATGGGGGGGCCAACGTCCTGACTTTC.